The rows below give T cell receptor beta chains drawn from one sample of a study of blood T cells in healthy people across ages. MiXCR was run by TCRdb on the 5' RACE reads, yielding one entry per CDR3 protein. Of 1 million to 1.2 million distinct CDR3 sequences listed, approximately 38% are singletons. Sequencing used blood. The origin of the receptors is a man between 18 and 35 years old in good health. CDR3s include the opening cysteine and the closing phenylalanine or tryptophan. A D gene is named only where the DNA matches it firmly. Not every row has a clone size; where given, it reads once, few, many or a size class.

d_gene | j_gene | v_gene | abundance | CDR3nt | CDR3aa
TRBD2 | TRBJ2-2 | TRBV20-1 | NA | TGCAGTGCTGTGGGAGGGTCCGGGAATGGCCCCGGGGAGCTGTTTTTT | CSAVGGSGNGPGELFF
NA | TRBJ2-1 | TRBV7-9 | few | TGTGCCAGCAGCAAAGTGGGGCAGGAGCAGTTCTTC | CASSKVGQEQFF
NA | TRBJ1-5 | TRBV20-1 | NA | TGCAGTGCCCTGCCCGGGGGGAGCTTTCGGCATCAGCATTTT | CSALPGGSFRHQHF
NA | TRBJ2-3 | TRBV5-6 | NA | TGTGCCAGCAGCTTGGACAGGATCACAGATACGCAGTATTTT | CASSLDRITDTQYF
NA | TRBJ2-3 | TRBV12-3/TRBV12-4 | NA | TGTGCCAGCAGCCCCAATAGCTATCTTAACGCAGATACGCAGTATTTT | CASSPNSYLNADTQYF
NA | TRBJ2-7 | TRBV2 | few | TGTGCCAGCAGTAACCCCTCCTACGAGCAGTACTTC | CASSNPSYEQYF
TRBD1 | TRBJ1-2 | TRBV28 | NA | TGTGCCAGCAGTCCTGGGACAGGGCGAGGTGGCTACACCTTC | CASSPGTGRGGYTF
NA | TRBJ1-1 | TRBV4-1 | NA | TGCGCCAGCAGCCAAGGGGAAGGGAACACTGAAGCTTTCTTT | CASSQGEGNTEAFF
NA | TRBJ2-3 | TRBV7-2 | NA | TGTGCCAGCAGCTTAGGTACCCATCAGCAAGATACGCAGTATTTT | CASSLGTHQQDTQYF
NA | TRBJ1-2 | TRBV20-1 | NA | TGCAGTGCTGCTCACGGTGGCTACACCTTC | CSAAHGGYTF
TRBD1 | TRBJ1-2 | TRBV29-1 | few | TGCAGCGGTAAACAGGGGAACTATGGCTACACCTTC | CSGKQGNYGYTF
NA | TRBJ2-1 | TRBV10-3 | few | TGTGCCATCAGTGACTTTGGTTCTGAGCAGTTCTTC | CAISDFGSEQFF
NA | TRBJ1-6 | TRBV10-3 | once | TGTACCATCAGTGGGGGTCCCTACTCCTATAATTCACCCCTCCACTTT | CTISGGPYSYNSPLHF
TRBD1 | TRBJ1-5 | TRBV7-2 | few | TGTGCCAGCAGCTTAGAGGGACAGAATCAGCCCCAGCATTTT | CASSLEGQNQPQHF
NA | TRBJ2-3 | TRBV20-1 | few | TGCAGTGCTGGGGGGGCAGTCACAGATACGCAGTATTTT | CSAGGAVTDTQYF
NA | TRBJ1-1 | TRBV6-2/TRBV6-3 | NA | TGTGCCAGCAGGAAACGGATCCACGTGAAAAGAATGAACACTGAAGCTTTCTTT | CASRKRIHVKRMNTEAFF
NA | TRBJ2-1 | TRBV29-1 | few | TGCAGCGTTGAAAGAGGGAATTTCAATGAGCAGTTCTTC | CSVERGNFNEQFF
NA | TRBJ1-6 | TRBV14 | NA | TGTGCCAGCAGCCAGGGGTTCAGGCGATTTTCACCCCTCCACTTT | CASSQGFRRFSPLHF
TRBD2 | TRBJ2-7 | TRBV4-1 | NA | TGCGCCAGCAGCCAATCAGCGGGAGCCGGTTACGAGCAGTACTTC | CASSQSAGAGYEQYF
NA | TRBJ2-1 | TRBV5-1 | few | TGCGCCAGCAGCTTGGCCATCGGCAGGGGAGCCTACAATGAGCAGTTCTTC | CASSLAIGRGAYNEQFF
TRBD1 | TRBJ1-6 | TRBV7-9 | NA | TGTGCCAGCAGCTTAACTGCGGACAGGGGGGTTTATTCACCCCTCCACTTT | CASSLTADRGVYSPLHF
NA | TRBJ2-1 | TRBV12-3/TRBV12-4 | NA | TGTGCCAGCACTCTAGGTGTCGGTGAGCAGTTCTTC | CASTLGVGEQFF
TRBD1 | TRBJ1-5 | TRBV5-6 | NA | TGTGCCAGCTCCTCAGGGACAGGGATTAGCAATCAGCCCCAGCATTTT | CASSSGTGISNQPQHF
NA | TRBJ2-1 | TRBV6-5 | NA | TGTGCCAGCAGTTACTCGATTATCGGGGTCTACAATGAGCAGTTCTTC | CASSYSIIGVYNEQFF
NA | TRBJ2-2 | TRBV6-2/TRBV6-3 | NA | TGTGCCAGCAGTTACCGGGACCCTACGAACACCGGGGAGCTGTTTTTT | CASSYRDPTNTGELFF
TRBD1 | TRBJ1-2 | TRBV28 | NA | TGTGCCAGCAGTGTACGACAGGGGCTTGGCTACACCTTC | CASSVRQGLGYTF
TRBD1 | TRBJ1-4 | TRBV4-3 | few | TGCGCCAGCAGCCAGCTGGACAGGGATGAAAAACTGTTTTTT | CASSQLDRDEKLFF
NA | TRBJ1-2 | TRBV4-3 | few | TGCGCCAGCAGCCAAGAGATAAATAACTATGGCTACACCTTC | CASSQEINNYGYTF
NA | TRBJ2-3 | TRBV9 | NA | TGTGCCAGCAGCGTACTCCAGGGTTGGACAGATACGCAGTATTTT | CASSVLQGWTDTQYF
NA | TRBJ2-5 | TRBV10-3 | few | TGTGCCACGCGGGACCTTAGGAAGGAGACCCAGTACTTC | CATRDLRKETQYF
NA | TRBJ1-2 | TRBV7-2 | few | TGTGCCAGCAGCCCCCGTAGTCAGGGGTCTGGCTACACCTTC | CASSPRSQGSGYTF
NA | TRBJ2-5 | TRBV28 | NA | TGTGCCAGCAGTTTTCGGGGCTTTGTTGGTTTTGAGACCCAGTACTTC | CASSFRGFVGFETQYF
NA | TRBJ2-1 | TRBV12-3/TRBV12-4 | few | TGTGCCAGCAAGGGTTGGGACCTCGGTGGTGAGCAGTTCTTC | CASKGWDLGGEQFF
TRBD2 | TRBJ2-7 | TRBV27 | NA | TGTGCCAGCAGTTTGGCTAGCGGACCCTACGAGCAGTACTTC | CASSLASGPYEQYF
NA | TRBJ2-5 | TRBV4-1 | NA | TGCGCCAGCAGCCAAGCACCCTATTCGGCCCAGTACTTC | CASSQAPYSAQYF
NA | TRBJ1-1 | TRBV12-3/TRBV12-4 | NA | TGTGCCAGCAGTTTAGGTGCGACGGGGAACACTGAAGCTTTCTTT | CASSLGATGNTEAFF
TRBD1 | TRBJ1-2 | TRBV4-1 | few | TGCGCCAGCAGCCCAAACAGGGGGGATAAGGCTGGCTACACCTTC | CASSPNRGDKAGYTF
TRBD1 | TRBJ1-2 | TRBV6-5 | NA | TGTGCCAGCAGTTACTCCCGGGACAGTTATGGCTACACCTTC | CASSYSRDSYGYTF
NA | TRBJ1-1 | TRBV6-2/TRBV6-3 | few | TGTGCCAGCAAGGAAGTCGGCGCTGAAGCTTTCTTT | CASKEVGAEAFF
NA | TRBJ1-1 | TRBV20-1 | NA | TGCAGTGCCCGGGGCAGTGAGGCTATCACTGAAGCTTTCTTT | CSARGSEAITEAFF
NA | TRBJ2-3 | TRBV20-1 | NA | TGCAGTGCTAGTAGTCTCGGACCAGCAAGTCCCACAGATACGCAGTATTTT | CSASSLGPASPTDTQYF
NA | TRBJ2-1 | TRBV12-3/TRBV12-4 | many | TGTGCCAGCAGTGACTACTACAATGAGCAGTTCTTC | CASSDYYNEQFF
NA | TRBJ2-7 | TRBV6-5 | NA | TGTGCCAGCAGTTACTCGGGGAGTTCAATCAGCTCCTACAATGAGCAGTACTTC | CASSYSGSSISSYNEQYF
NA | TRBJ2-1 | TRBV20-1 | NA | TGCAGTGCTAGAGTGAGGCGTAATGAGCAGTTCTTC | CSARVRRNEQFF
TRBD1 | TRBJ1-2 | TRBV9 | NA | TGTGCCAGCAGCGTAGTTCCGGGACAGGGGTACGGCTACACCTTC | CASSVVPGQGYGYTF
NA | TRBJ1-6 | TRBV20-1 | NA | TGCAGTGCTAGAGGGGGAGGTTTTGGGACGGCGAGTTCACCCCTCCACTTT | CSARGGGFGTASSPLHF
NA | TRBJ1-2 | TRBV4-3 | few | TGCGCCAGCAGCCAAGATGTGGGGCAGGTTGGCTACACCTTC | CASSQDVGQVGYTF
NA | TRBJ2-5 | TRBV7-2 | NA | TGTGCCAGCAGCCTAGCCTCAAAGGGGACCCAGTACTTC | CASSLASKGTQYF